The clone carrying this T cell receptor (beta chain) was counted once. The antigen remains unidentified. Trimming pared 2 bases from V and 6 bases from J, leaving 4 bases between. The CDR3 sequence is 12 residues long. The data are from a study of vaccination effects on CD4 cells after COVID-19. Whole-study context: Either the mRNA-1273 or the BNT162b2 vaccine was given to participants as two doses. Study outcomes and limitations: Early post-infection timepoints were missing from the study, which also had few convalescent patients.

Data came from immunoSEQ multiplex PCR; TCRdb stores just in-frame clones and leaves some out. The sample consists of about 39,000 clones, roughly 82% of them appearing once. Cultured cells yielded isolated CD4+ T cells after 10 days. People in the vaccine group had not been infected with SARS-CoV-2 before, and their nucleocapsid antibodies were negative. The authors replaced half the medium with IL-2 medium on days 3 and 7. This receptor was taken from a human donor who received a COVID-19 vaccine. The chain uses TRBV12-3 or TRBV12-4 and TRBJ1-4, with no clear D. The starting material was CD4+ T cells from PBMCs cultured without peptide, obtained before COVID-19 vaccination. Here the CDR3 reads CASSLTDEKLFF. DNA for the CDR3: TGTGCCAGCAGTTTAACGGATGAAAAACTGTTTTTT.